This T cell receptor beta chain was identified in a study of T cells expressing NK-cell markers. Study-level results: A few donors' CD3+CD56-NKG2C+ cells were dominated by the same clonotypes.

Concerning this clonotype: Its antigen is unknown.

CDR3 size: 13 residues. The V gene's germline CDR1 is LNHDA and CDR2 SQIVND (reference sequence). No DNA is given; TCRdb re-called the 5' RACE reads and lists each CDR3 protein once. Its table records roughly 390,000 distinct CDR3 sequences. Sequencing was carried out using blood T cells: a sorted CD56 or NKG2C T cell subset, CD4+ or CD8+ T cells, or bulk PBMC T cells (not recorded which). The chain employs TRBV19 and TRBJ2-6; TCRdb picks TRBD2, but there is no DNA to check that call. This clonotype was sampled from a man aged 18-70 years in good health. CDR3 sequence: CASEGTGANVLTF.